This TCR beta chain was observed in a study of CD8 T cell repertoires and HIV-1 epitope variants. Turning to the study itself: Epitopes were three Gag families plus Nef HW9 and YT9. An uncultured baseline aliquot held 1M T cells.

V lost 4 bases and J lost 3; bases outside the gene matches: 4. Germline CDR1 is SGHTS and CDR2 is YDEGEE. The CDR3 spans 14 residues. Details on this clone: The antigen is undetermined.

Study-wide results and caveats: This assay reports beta chains of antigen-expanded cells, not T cell function.

The protocol was immunoSEQ multiplex PCR, while the TCRdb copy is restricted to in-frame clones and leaves out a portion. The data hold some 100,000 clones, with roughly 81% observed a single time. This chain connects TRBV5-8 to TRBJ1-5, with 7 bases aligning to TRBD1. The sequenced material came from uncultured baseline CD8+ T cells from peripheral blood mononuclear cells (PBMCs). The TCR was taken from a male donor with HIV. The CDR3 DNA reads TGTGCCAGCAGCCACAGGGGTTTCAATCAGCCCCAGCATTTT. Its protein is CASSHRGFNQPQHF.